The 2 T cell receptor beta chains reported below all come from one sample, sequenced in a study of cytomegalovirus exposure and HLA in healthy donors. Both 60 Vbeta primers and 13 Jbeta primers went into the PCR. Repertoires were generated with immunoSEQ multiplex PCR, while TCRdb's copy carries only in-frame clones and drops some. The table has about 180,000 clones, 75% to 80% seen once. The sequenced sample consisted of PBMCs. Receptors were obtained from a man aged 35-49 years in good health and CMV-seropositive.

This clone was detected only a few times. The same CDR3 can be traced to other DNA sequences in this sample. The V gene is TRBV2, the J gene TRBJ2-7, with 7 bases fitting TRBD2. The CDR3 extends over 15 amino acids. V gave up 3 bases and J gave up 2 bases; unmatched junction bases: 7. In germline, CDR1 is SNHLY, CDR2 FYNNEI. The CDR3 region is CASSEAASGPYEQYF. The CDR3 nucleotides read TGTGCCAGCAGTGAGGCGGCTAGCGGTCCCTACGAGCAGTACTTC.

The chain joins TRBV2 to TRBJ1-5, with D possibly being TRBD1 (5 bases). V was clipped by 6 bases and J by 2 bases, with 17 bases between them. Germline lookup yields CDR1 SNHLY and CDR2 FYNNEI. This CDR3 comprises 16 residues. CDR3 DNA sequence: TGTGCCAGCAGGGGATGGGGGGGAGCGGGCAATCAGCCCCAGCATTTT. This codes for CASRGWGGAGNQPQHF. Looking up the rest from reference TRBV2 and TRBJ1-5 gives the full variable domain: EPEVTQTPSHQVTQMGQEVILRCVPISNHLYFYWYRQILGQKVEFLVSFYNNEISEKSEIFDDQFSVERPDGSNFTLKIRSTKLEDSAMYFCASRGWGGAGNQPQHFGDGTRLSIL.